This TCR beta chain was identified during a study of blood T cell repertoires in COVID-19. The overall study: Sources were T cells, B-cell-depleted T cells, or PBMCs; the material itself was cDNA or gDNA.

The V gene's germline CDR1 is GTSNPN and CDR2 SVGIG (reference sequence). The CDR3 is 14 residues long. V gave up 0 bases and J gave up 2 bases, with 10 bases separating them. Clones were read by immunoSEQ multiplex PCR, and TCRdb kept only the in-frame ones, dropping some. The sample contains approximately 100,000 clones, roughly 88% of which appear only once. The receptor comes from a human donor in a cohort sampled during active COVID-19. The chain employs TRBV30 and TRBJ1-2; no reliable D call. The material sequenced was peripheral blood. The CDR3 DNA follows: TGTGCCTGGAGTGTTTACAGTGCCAACTATGGCTACACCTTC. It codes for CAWSVYSANYGYTF. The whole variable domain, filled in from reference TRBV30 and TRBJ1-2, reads SQTIHQWPATLVQPVGSPLSLECTVEGTSNPNLYWYRQAAGRGLQLLFYSVGIGQISSEVPQNLSASRPQDRQFILSSKKLLLSDSGFYLCAWSVYSANYGYTFGSGTRLTVV.